Each of the 9 T cell receptor beta chains below was sequenced from the same sample in a study of blood T cell repertoires in COVID-19. Sequenced by immunoSEQ multiplex PCR; TCRdb stores in-frame clones only, minus some. In the table there are 45,000 to 65,000 clones, about 91% of which are singletons. The sequencing input was peripheral blood. The receptors were sampled from a man aged 55 to 69 with active COVID-19.

This clone showed up just once. V and J are TRBV15 and TRBJ2-7, with TRBD1 matching over 8 bases. Germline V CDR1 and CDR2: LNHNV, YYDKDF (reference sequence). J gave up 4 bases and V 6 bases, and 14 bases lay outside the gene matches. This CDR3 comprises 16 residues. The CDR3, as DNA: TGTGCCACCAGATCTTACGGACAGGGTGGGAATTACGAGCAGTACTTC. Translating gives CATRSYGQGGNYEQYF.

This clone was detected once. The rearrangement joins TRBV18 to TRBJ1-3; TRBD1 might be the D (6 bases). In germline, CDR1 is KGHSH, CDR2 LQKENI. The CDR3 spans 18 residues. Trimming left V 6 bases short and J 0 bases short, with 21 bases between. The CDR3 DNA follows: TGTGCCAGCTCGCCTCCTATGGGCAGGGGCCACTCTGGAAACACCATATATTTT. This sequence encodes CASSPPMGRGHSGNTIYF.

The chain is built from TRBV4-1 and TRBJ2-2, with a tentative D call TRBD1 (6 bases). The V gene lost 3 bases and the J gene lost 4 bases, with 15 bases spanning the gap. CDR1 is MGHRA, CDR2 YSYEKL, per germline. The CDR3 consists of 16 residues. The CDR3 region is CASSQRGLGGTGELFF. The DNA of the CDR3 is TGCGCCAGCAGCCAGCGTGGCTTAGGGGGCACCGGGGAGCTGTTTTTT.

The chain has TRBV28 and TRBJ1-5; D call uncertain. This CDR3 region has 13 residues. Germline V gives CDR1 MDHEN, CDR2 SYDVKM. V was cut by 2 bases and J by 2 bases, with 4 bases left in between. CDR3 loop: CASSLIGNQPQHF. CDR3 coding DNA: TGTGCCAGCAGTTTAATAGGCAATCAGCCCCAGCATTTT.

The chain joins TRBV7-3 to TRBJ2-1, with D hard to call. Per the germline V gene, CDR1 is SGHTA and CDR2 is FQGTGA. CDR3 length: 15 amino acids. Between the trimmed V and J ends, which lost 4 bases and 8 bases, there was a span of 18 bases. The CDR3 sequence: CASSSGWVPKDEQFF. CDR3 nucleotide sequence: TGTGCCAGCAGCTCCGGGTGGGTACCGAAGGATGAGCAGTTCTTC.

The chain carries TRBV7-2 and TRBJ2-1; a weak D match, TRBD1 (6 bases). V gave up 3 bases and J gave up 0 bases, with 9 bases separating them. Germline V gene sequence: CDR1 SGHTA, CDR2 FQGNSA. CDR3 length: 15 residues. CDR3 protein: CASSLVRGSYNEQFF. CDR3 nucleotides: TGTGCCAGCAGCTTGGTCAGGGGCTCCTACAATGAGCAGTTCTTC.

The genes are TRBV20-1 and TRBJ1-1; 7 bases line up with TRBD1. Per the germline V gene, CDR1 is DFQATT and CDR2 is SNEGSKA (reference sequence). V gave up 3 bases and J gave up 1 base; unmatched junction bases: 5. The CDR3 has 14 residues. The CDR3 nucleotides read TGCAGTGCTAGTGACGGGACAGCGAACACTGAAGCTTTCTTT. It translates to CSASDGTANTEAFF.

V usage is TRBV9 and J usage is TRBJ2-1; D is perhaps TRBD1 (6 bases). The CDR3 runs to 13 residues. V lost 0 bases and J lost 7, with 8 bases in between. Germline V gives CDR1 SGDLS, CDR2 YYNGEE. CDR3 nucleotide sequence: TGTGCCAGCAGCGTAGAAACAGGGAATGAGCAGTTCTTC. Encoded protein: CASSVETGNEQFF.

The rearrangement joins TRBV19 to TRBJ2-3, with 8 bases identical to TRBD2. The germline V gene encodes CDR1 LNHDA and CDR2 SQIVND (reference sequence). J was trimmed by 4 bases and V by 7 bases; bases with no gene match: 13. This CDR3 region has 16 residues. CDR3 sequence: CASNPGGELPADTQYF. For the CDR3, the DNA is TGTGCCAGTAATCCCGGGGGGGAGCTGCCCGCAGATACGCAGTATTTT.